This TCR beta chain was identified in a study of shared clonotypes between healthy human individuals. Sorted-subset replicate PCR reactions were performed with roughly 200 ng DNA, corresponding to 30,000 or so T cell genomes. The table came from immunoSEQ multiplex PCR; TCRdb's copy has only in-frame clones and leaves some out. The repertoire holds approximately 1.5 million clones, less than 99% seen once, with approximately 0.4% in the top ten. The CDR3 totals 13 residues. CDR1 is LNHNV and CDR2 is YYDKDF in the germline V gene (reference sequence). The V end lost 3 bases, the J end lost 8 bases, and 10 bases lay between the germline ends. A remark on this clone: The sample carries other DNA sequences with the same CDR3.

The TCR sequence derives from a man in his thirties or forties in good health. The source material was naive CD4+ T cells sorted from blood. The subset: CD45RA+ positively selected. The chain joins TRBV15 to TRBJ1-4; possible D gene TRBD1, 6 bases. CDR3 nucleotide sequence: TGTGCCACCAGCAGGGGACATGGCGAAAAACTGTTTTTT. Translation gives CATSRGHGEKLFF. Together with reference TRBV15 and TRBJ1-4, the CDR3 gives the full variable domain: DAMVIQNPRYQVTQFGKPVTLSCSQTLNHNVMYWYQQKSSQAPKLLFHYYDKDFNNEADTPDNFQSRRPNTSFCFLDIRSPGLGDTAMYLCATSRGHGEKLFFGSGTQLSVL.